The 30 T cell receptor beta chains below all came from one sample that was sequenced in a study of T cell repertoires in cytomegalovirus infection. TCRdb redid the calling of the reads with MiXCR, one entry per CDR3 protein. Of roughly 600,000 distinct CDR3 sequences listed, 20% to 25% are singletons. The sample consisted of CD8+ T cells from PBMCs. All receptors come from a human donor in good health (CMV status not recorded). Some clones in this sample may be carry-over from other donors' samples.

The V gene is TRBV11-3, the J gene TRBJ2-7; possible D gene TRBD1, 5 bases. V was clipped by 1 base and J by 7 bases, with 8 bases between them. The CDR3 length is 12 residues. Germline CDR1 reads SGHNT; CDR2 reads YENEEA. The CDR3 is CASSLAGWEQYV. The CDR3 DNA reads as TGTGCCAGCAGCTTAGCAGGGTGGGAGCAGTACGTC.

This clonotype was recorded once. The genes are TRBV20-1 and TRBJ2-7; D uncertain. The germline gives CDR1 DFQATT, CDR2 SNEGSKA (reference sequence). This CDR3 has 14 residues. V lost 6 bases to trimming and J lost 3 bases, with 18 bases between them. Here the CDR3 reads CSADEEGSDYEQYF. CDR3 in DNA: TGCAGTGCGGATGAGGAAGGTTCAGACTACGAGCAGTACTTC.

The chain employs TRBV7-9 and TRBJ2-1; D uncertain. Per the germline V gene, CDR1 is SEHNR and CDR2 is FQNEAQ (reference sequence). Trimming pared 4 bases from V and 0 bases from J, leaving 13 bases between. The CDR3 totals 16 residues. CDR3 in amino acids: CASSSPWGSSYNEQFF. In nucleotides, the CDR3 is TGTGCCAGCAGCTCGCCGTGGGGTAGCTCCTACAATGAGCAGTTCTTC.

The V call is TRBV6-6, the J call TRBJ2-7; 9 bases are shared with TRBD1. The CDR3 length is 18 residues. Germline trimming cut 4 bases from V and 6 bases from J; bases unmatched to any gene: 19. Germline lookup yields CDR1 MNHNY and CDR2 SVGAGI (reference sequence). CDR3 protein: CASSSDRGAALRPCEQYF. The CDR3 nucleotides read TGTGCCAGCAGTTCGGACAGGGGAGCGGCCCTCCGTCCCTGCGAGCAGTACTTC.

Notes on this clonotype: The germline gene is not matched at one end of the junction; a read error may be the cause. The CDR3 region has the DNA TGCAGCGTTGACGACTTGGAGACACAGTACTTC. The encoded protein is CSVDDLETQYF. The chain carries TRBV29-1 and TRBJ2-5; no clear D gene. There are 11 residues in the CDR3. Per the germline V gene, CDR1 is SQVTM and CDR2 is ANQGSEA.

The rearrangement uses TRBV6-5 and TRBJ2-2; 9 bases are a match to TRBD2. CDR1 is MNHEY and CDR2 is SVGAGI in the germline V gene. V gave up 2 bases and J gave up 1 base; unmatched junction bases: 11. The CDR3 spans 19 residues. CDR3 in amino acids: CASSYDLGEAGGNTGELFF. CDR3 coding DNA: TGTGCCAGCAGTTACGATCTAGGGGAAGCGGGGGGGAACACCGGGGAGCTGTTTTTT.

This clonotype was counted only a few times. The chain couples TRBV9 to TRBJ2-2; 10 bases align to TRBD1. The junction had 7 bases not matched to a gene; V was cut back by 3 bases and J by 5 bases. CDR3 size: 16 residues. Germline CDR1 is SGDLS and CDR2 is YYNGEE. CDR3 region: CASSAGDRGPTGELFF. In DNA form, the CDR3 reads TGTGCCAGCAGCGCCGGGGACAGGGGTCCGACCGGGGAGCTGTTTTTT.

J is TRBJ2-6 and V is TRBV20-1; D might be TRBD1 (5 bases). The CDR3 runs 14 residues. V was clipped by 8 bases and J by 4 bases, with 15 bases between them. Germline lookup yields CDR1 DFQATT and CDR2 SNEGSKA (reference sequence). This CDR3 reads CSIPRGYGANVLTF. For the CDR3, the DNA is TGCAGTATTCCTAGGGGTTACGGGGCCAACGTCCTGACTTTC.

The sample holds many counts of this clonotype. V gene TRBV7-9 combines with J gene TRBJ1-1; tentatively, D is TRBD1 (6 bases). The CDR3 consists of 16 residues. Trimming took 2 bases from V and 6 from J, leaving 19 bases between them. Germline CDR1 is SEHNR and CDR2 is FQNEAQ (reference sequence). The CDR3 DNA reads TGTGCCAGCAGCTTACGAGTCGGGGGCTGGTCCGCTGAAGCTTTCTTT. Its protein product is CASSLRVGGWSAEAFF.

This clonotype was seen only a few times. J is TRBJ2-7 and V is TRBV6-6; 15 bases line up with TRBD2. Looked up from germline, CDR1 is MNHNY and CDR2 is SVGAGI (reference sequence). The trim removed 6 bases at V and 3 bases at J, leaving 15 bases unmatched. The CDR3 spans 19 residues. CDR3 region: CASSPGLAGGVGGNYEQYV. The CDR3 bases are TGTGCCAGCAGCCCGGGACTAGCGGGGGGAGTTGGAGGAAACTACGAGCAGTACGTC.

The chain recombines TRBV7-4 with TRBJ2-5; no reliable D call. CDR1 and CDR2 (germline): SGHVT, SQSDAQ. V lost 3 bases and J lost 5, with 19 bases in between. This CDR3 is 16 amino acids long. The CDR3 bases are TGTGCCAGCAGCTTTGATATGGACCCCCTCGGGGAGACCCAGTACTTC. This encodes CASSFDMDPLGETQYF.

This clonotype was observed at least ten times. The chain is built from TRBV7-6 and TRBJ2-1; 7 positions match TRBD2. Germline trimming cut 5 bases from V and 4 bases from J; bases unmatched to any gene: 8. The CDR3 spans 15 residues. CDR1 is SGHVS and CDR2 is FNYEAQ in the germline V gene. The CDR3 protein is CASSPSGRVYNEQFF. The CDR3 DNA follows: TGTGCCAGCAGCCCTTCGGGGAGGGTTTACAATGAGCAGTTCTTC. Based on the CDR3 plus reference TRBV7-6 and TRBJ2-1, the full variable domain is GAGVSQSPRYKVTKRGQDVALRCDPISGHVSLYWYRQALGQGPEFLTYFNYEAQQDKSGLPNDRFSAERPEGSISTLTIQRTEQRDSAMYRCASSPSGRVYNEQFFGPGTRLTVL.

Details on this clonotype: An end of the junction differs from the germline gene, which may be a read error. The CDR3 DNA is TGTGCCAACAGCTTATCACCCGGACAGTACAATGAGCAGTTCTTC. This codes for CANSLSPGQYNEQFF. The rearrangement uses TRBV7-6 and TRBJ2-1, with D possibly being TRBD1 (6 bases). The CDR3 runs 15 residues. Germline V gene sequence: CDR1 SGHVS, CDR2 FNYEAQ.

Here the CDR3 reads CATSRDTGLGQETQYF. For the CDR3, the DNA is TGTGCCACCAGCAGAGACACAGGGCTGGGGCAAGAGACCCAGTACTTC. V usage is TRBV15 and J usage is TRBJ2-5; perhaps TRBD1 as D (6 bases). Between the trimmed V and J ends, which lost 0 bases and 2 bases, there was a span of 13 bases. Germline CDR1 and CDR2: LNHNV and YYDKDF (reference sequence). This CDR3 contains 16 residues.

This clonotype turned up a few times. The chain uses TRBV4-3 and TRBJ2-1; TRBD2 matches at 7 bases. Germline CDR1 reads LGHNA; CDR2 reads YSLEER. V lost 0 bases to trimming and J lost 6 bases; unmatched junction nucleotides: 11. This CDR3 is 17 amino acids long. In nucleotides, the CDR3 is TGCGCCAGCAGCCAAGATTGGGGGGGGTGGCAGGGCAATGAGCAGTTCTTC. Amino acids: CASSQDWGGWQGNEQFF.

The V gene is TRBV6-2 or TRBV6-3, the J gene TRBJ1-1; possibly TRBD1 for D (6 bases). The CDR3 is 14 amino acids. Germline assignment: CDR1 MNHEY and CDR2 SVGEGT. Trimming cost V 6 bases and J 1 base, with 12 bases left between them. Written as DNA, the CDR3 is TGTGCCAGCAGGGGACATGGTTGGAACACTGAAGCTTTCTTT. Translating it yields CASRGHGWNTEAFF.

This clonotype has only a few counts. V and J are TRBV11-2 and TRBJ2-7; D possibly corresponds to TRBD2 (6 bases). There are 14 residues in the CDR3. CDR1 and CDR2 (germline): SGHAT, FQNNGV. V lost 4 bases and J 3 bases, leaving 13 bases between the germline ends. The CDR3 DNA follows: TGTGCCAGCAGCTGGGGACGGGGGATCTACGAGCAGTACGTC. It translates to CASSWGRGIYEQYV.

The chain combines TRBV6-6 with TRBJ1-5; D gene unclear. The V gene lost 0 bases and the J gene lost 0 bases, with 9 bases spanning the gap. Germline V gives CDR1 MNHNY, CDR2 SVGAGI (reference sequence). The CDR3 is 16 residues long. CDR3 nucleotides: TGTGCCAGCAGTTACTCCGGTATCTATAGCAATCAGCCCCAGCATTTT. This sequence encodes CASSYSGIYSNQPQHF.

This clonotype was recorded many times. The V call is TRBV11-2, the J call TRBJ2-7; the D is unclear. Germline V gene lookup returns CDR1 SGHAT and CDR2 FQNNGV. Trimming stripped 4 bases from V and 7 bases from J, with 14 bases between. CDR3 length: 13 residues. The CDR3 region has the DNA TGTGCCAGCAGCTATGGGATGGGCTGGGAGCAGTACTTC. Its protein is CASSYGMGWEQYF.

This clonotype showed up just a few times. The rearrangement uses TRBV28 and TRBJ2-3, with no clear D. The germline V and J ends were trimmed by 5 bases and 2 bases, with 8 bases remaining between them. The germline CDR1 and CDR2 sequences are MDHEN and SYDVKM. CDR3 size: 13 residues. In DNA form, the CDR3 reads TGTGCCAGCAGTCCCTTTGACACAGATACGCAGTATTTT. It is translated as CASSPFDTDTQYF. Combining the CDR3 with reference TRBV28 and TRBJ2-3 gives the whole variable domain DVKVTQSSRYLVKRTGEKVFLECVQDMDHENMFWYRQDPGLGLRLIYFSYDVKMKEKGDIPEGYSVSREKKERFSLILESASTNQTSMYLCASSPFDTDTQYFGPGTRLTVL.

This clonotype was seen only a few times. This chain links TRBV2 with TRBJ1-5; 8 bases match TRBD1. V shed 9 bases and J 8 bases; nucleotides not matched to a gene: 15. Germline-derived CDR1 and CDR2 are SNHLY and FYNNEI. This CDR3 comprises 15 residues. The CDR3 loop is CASTTARDRSKPQHF. The CDR3 bases are TGTGCCAGTACCACCGCCCGGGACAGGAGCAAGCCCCAGCATTTT.

This chain uses TRBV20-1 with TRBJ2-5; D may be TRBD2 (5 bases). The CDR3 sequence is 15 residues long. Germline values: CDR1 DFQATT, CDR2 SNEGSKA (reference sequence). Between the trimmed V and J ends, which lost 3 bases and 2 bases, there was a span of 16 bases. The CDR3 DNA sequence: TGCAGTGCTAGTGAAGTCGGGGTGCGGCAAGAGACCCAGTACTTC. This encodes CSASEVGVRQETQYF.

Of note for this clonotype: An end of the junction differs from the germline gene, which may be a read error. This sequence joins TRBV23-1 and TRBJ2-3; 11 bases are a match to TRBD1. TRBV23-1 is treated as an ORF (open reading frame) with a function not yet certain. This CDR3 region has 17 residues. In nucleotides, the CDR3 is TGCGCCAGCTGTCATCCACCGGACAGGGGGCGGAGGGATACGCAGTATTTT. Translating gives CASCHPPDRGRRDTQYF.

In this sample, this clonotype turned up many times. The chain carries TRBV6-4 and TRBJ1-2; the match to TRBD1 covers 7 bases. In germline, CDR1 is MRHNA, CDR2 SNTAGT. V trimming: 6 bases; J trimming: 4 bases; junction bases outside the gene matches: 8. This CDR3 comprises 14 residues. CDR3 in DNA: TGTGCCAGCAGCACCCCGGGACAGCTCTATGGCTACACCTTC. It is translated as CASSTPGQLYGYTF.

The V call is TRBV7-9, the J call TRBJ1-1, with D uncertain. The CDR3 extends over 12 amino acids. Germline V gene lookup returns CDR1 SEHNR and CDR2 FQNEAQ (reference sequence). V dropped 7 bases and J dropped 3 bases, with 9 bases sitting between them. CDR3 protein: CASKSTHTEAFF. CDR3 in DNA: TGTGCCAGCAAGTCCACCCACACTGAAGCTTTCTTT.

This chain uses TRBV19 with TRBJ2-7, with D unresolved. Germline loops: CDR1 LNHDA, CDR2 SQIVND (reference sequence). V was trimmed by 3 bases and J by 2 bases, leaving 14 bases between them. The CDR3 loop spans 15 amino acids. The CDR3 sequence is CASSIGLRSTYEQYF. The CDR3 bases are TGTGCCAGTAGTATCGGCCTCCGCTCAACCTACGAGCAGTACTTC.

Notes on this clonotype: The junction departs from germline at one end; a sequencing error may be responsible. The chain couples TRBV4-2 to TRBJ1-1; D remains ambiguous. This CDR3 has 15 amino acids. CDR1 is LGHNA and CDR2 is YNFKEQ in the germline V gene. CDR3 sequence reads: CVSSQVWGANTEAFF. The CDR3, as DNA: TGTGTCAGCAGCCAAGTTTGGGGAGCGAACACTGAAGCTTTCTTT.

V is TRBV7-8 and J is TRBJ2-1; possible D gene TRBD1, 6 bases. The V and J ends lost 4 bases and 15 bases respectively, with 19 bases between them. CDR3 size: 13 residues. Germline loops: CDR1 SGHVS, CDR2 FQNEAQ. CDR3 in DNA: TGTGCCAGCAGCTCAGACAGGCGGCTGATTCGGTTCTTC. Protein product: CASSSDRRLIRFF.

Only one count was recorded for this clonotype. The chain carries TRBV25-1 and TRBJ1-1; D is unresolved. CDR1 is MGHDK and CDR2 is SYGVNS in the germline V gene. There are 16 residues in the CDR3. V lost 3 bases to trimming and J lost 0 bases, with 14 bases between them. Here the CDR3 DNA reads TGTGCCAGCAGTGACCCCCACGAGGGAATGAACACTGAAGCTTTCTTT. It yields the protein CASSDPHEGMNTEAFF.

In this sample, this clonotype turned up a few times. This rearrangement joins TRBV7-9 to TRBJ1-5; 7 bases are shared with TRBD1. Germline trimming cut 6 bases from V and 7 bases from J; bases unmatched to any gene: 12. CDR1 and CDR2 from the germline V gene are SEHNR and FQNEAQ (reference sequence). CDR3 size: 15 residues. As DNA, the CDR3 is TGTGCCAGCAGTTCAGGGGGTCAGGTCGGACAGCCCCAGCATTTT. It encodes CASSSGGQVGQPQHF. Together with reference TRBV7-9 and TRBJ1-5, the CDR3 gives the full variable domain: DTGVSQNPRHKITKRGQNVTFRCDPISEHNRLYWYRQTLGQGPEFLTYFQNEAQLEKSRLLSDRFSAERPKGSFSTLEIQRTEQGDSAMYLCASSSGGQVGQPQHFGDGTRLSIL.